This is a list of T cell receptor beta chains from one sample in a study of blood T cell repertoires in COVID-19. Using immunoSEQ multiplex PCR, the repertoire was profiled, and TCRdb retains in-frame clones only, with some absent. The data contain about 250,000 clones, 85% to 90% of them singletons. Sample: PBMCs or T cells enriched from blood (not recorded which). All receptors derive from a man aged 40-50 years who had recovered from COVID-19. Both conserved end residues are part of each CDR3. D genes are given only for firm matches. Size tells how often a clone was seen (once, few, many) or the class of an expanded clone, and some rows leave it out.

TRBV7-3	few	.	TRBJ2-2	TGTGCCAGCAGCTCCTTGGCCGATAACACCGGGGAGCTGTTTTTT	CASSSLADNTGELFF
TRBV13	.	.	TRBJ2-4	TGTGCCAGCAGTTCGGCTAGTGGTAGCATTCAGTACTTC	CASSSASGSIQYF
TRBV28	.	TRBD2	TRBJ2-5	TGTGCCAGCGGTAGCGGGGACCAAGAGACCCAGTACTTC	CASGSGDQETQYF
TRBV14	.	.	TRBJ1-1	TGTGCCAGCAGCCGAGGTATTTTGAACACTGAAGCTTTCTTT	CASSRGILNTEAFF
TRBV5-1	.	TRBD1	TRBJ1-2	TGCGCCAGCAGCTGGGGACAGGGGGCGCATGGCTACACCTTC	CASSWGQGAHGYTF
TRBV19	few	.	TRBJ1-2	TGTGCCAGTAGTACCTCCGGACAGCTAGCAGGAGGTTGCACCTTC	CASSTSGQLAGGCTF
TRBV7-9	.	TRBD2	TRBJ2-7	TGTGCCAGCCGGATTTACAGCGGGAGTGTCTCCTACGAGCAGTACTTC	CASRIYSGSVSYEQYF
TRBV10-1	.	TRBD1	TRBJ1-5	TGCGCCAGCAGTGAGTTAAACAGGGGTAGCAATCAGCCCCAGCATTTT	CASSELNRGSNQPQHF
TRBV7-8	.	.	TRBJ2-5	TGTGCCAGCAGCTTAGCAGTACTGAGCGGGGAGACCCAGTACTTC	CASSLAVLSGETQYF
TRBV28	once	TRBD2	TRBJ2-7	TGTGCCAGCAGTTTGTTTGGAGGACTAGCGGGGTTCTACGAGCAGTACTTC	CASSLFGGLAGFYEQYF
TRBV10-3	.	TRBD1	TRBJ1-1	TGTGCCATCAGTGAGTCGCAGGGGGCGGCCACTGAAGCTTTCTTT	CAISESQGAATEAFF
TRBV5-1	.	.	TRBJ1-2	TGCGCCAGCAGCTTGGACTACAGGCTGAACTATGGCTACACCTTC	CASSLDYRLNYGYTF
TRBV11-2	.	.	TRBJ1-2	TGTGCCAGCAGACCGGTGACACGCACCTCCTATGGCTACACCTTC	CASRPVTRTSYGYTF
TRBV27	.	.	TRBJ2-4	TGTGCCAGCAGTTCCCCTGGGGGGATTCAGTACTTC	CASSSPGGIQYF
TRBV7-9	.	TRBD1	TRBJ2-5	TGTGCCAGCAGCCGAGGGGACAGGGGAGGGTCCTGGGCCAAAGAGACCCAGTACTTC	CASSRGDRGGSWAKETQYF
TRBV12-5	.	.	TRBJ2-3	TGTGCTAGTGGACCCCCCCCACTGTCAGATACGCAGTATTTT	CASGPPPLSDTQYF
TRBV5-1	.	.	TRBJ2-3	TGCGCCAGCAGCTTGGACAGGACGGGCACAGATACGCAGTATTTT	CASSLDRTGTDTQYF
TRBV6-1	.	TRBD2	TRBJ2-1	TGTGCCAGCAGTGAAGCGAGGCCTAGCGGGAGGGGGTACAATGAGCAGTTCTTC	CASSEARPSGRGYNEQFF
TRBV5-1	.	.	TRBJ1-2	TGCGCCAGCAGCTTGGGGACCGCTACCAGGGGCGGCTACACCTTC	CASSLGTATRGGYTF
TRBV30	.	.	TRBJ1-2	TGTGCCTCAGACCCCGGGGGGGGGCTTGGCTACACCTTC	CASDPGGGLGYTF
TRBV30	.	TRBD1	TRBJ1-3	TGTGCCTGGAGTGTATCGCGGACAGGGTTCTTCGGTGGAAACACCATATATTTT	CAWSVSRTGFFGGNTIYF
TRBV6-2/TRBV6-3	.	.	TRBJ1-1	TGTGCCAGCAGTCACCCCTTCGGGAACACTGAAGCTTTCTTT	CASSHPFGNTEAFF
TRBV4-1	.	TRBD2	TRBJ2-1	TGCGCCAGCAGCCAAGGAGGGACTAGTGATGAGCAGTTCTTC	CASSQGGTSDEQFF
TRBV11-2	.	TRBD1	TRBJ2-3	TGTGCCAGCAGGCCCATAAACAGGGGGCGCGGCACAGATACGCAGTATTTT	CASRPINRGRGTDTQYF
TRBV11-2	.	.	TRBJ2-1	TGTGCCAGCAGCCCCGTACGGGGTGCCTACAATGAGCAGTTCTTC	CASSPVRGAYNEQFF
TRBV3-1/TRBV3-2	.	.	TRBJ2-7	TGTGCCAGCAGCCATGACACTTATTCCTACGAGCAGTACTTC	CASSHDTYSYEQYF
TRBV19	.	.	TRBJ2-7	TGTGCCAGTAGTATAGCGGAGACGACAGGGCAGTACTTC	CASSIAETTGQYF
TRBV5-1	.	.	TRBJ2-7	TGCGCCAGCGGCAGGGGCACAACCTACGAGCAGTACTTC	CASGRGTTYEQYF
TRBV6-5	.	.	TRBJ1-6	TGTGCCAGCAGTTACTCAAGGGGGTCCTATAATTCACCCCTCCACTTT	CASSYSRGSYNSPLHF
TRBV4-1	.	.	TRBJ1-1	TGCGCCAGCAGCCAAGTCCCGCGATACGATGGGGGGTTCACTGAAGCTTTCTTT	CASSQVPRYDGGFTEAFF
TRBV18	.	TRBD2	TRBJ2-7	TGTGCCAGCTCACTAGGGACTAGCGGGAGCTCCTACGAGCAGTACTTC	CASSLGTSGSSYEQYF
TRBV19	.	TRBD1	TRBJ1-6	TGTGCCAGTGCGGGACAGGGGGCGAATTCACCCCTCCACTTT	CASAGQGANSPLHF
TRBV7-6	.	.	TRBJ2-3	TGTGCCAGCATCCCGGCGCCCGGGGATTACACAGATACGCAGTATTTT	CASIPAPGDYTDTQYF
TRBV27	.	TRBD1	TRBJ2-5	TGTGCCAGCAGTTACGCCGGGACAGGGACGGAGACCCAGTACTTC	CASSYAGTGTETQYF
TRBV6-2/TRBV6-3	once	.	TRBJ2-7	TGTGCCAGCAGTCGTACGACTGGAGCTTCGGGTCACGAGCAGTACTTC	CASSRTTGASGHEQYF
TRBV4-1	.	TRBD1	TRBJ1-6	TGCGCCAGCAGCCAAGACCAGGTAGCCGGACAGGCAGGTTCCCTCCACTTT	CASSQDQVAGQAGSLHF
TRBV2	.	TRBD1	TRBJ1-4	TGTGCCAGCAGTACCCTCGGGACAGCCAGAGAAAAACTGTTTTTT	CASSTLGTAREKLFF
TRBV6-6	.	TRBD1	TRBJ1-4	TGTGCCAGCAGAAACGGGGACAGGGGACGTGAAAAACTGTTTTTT	CASRNGDRGREKLFF
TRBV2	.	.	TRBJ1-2	TGTGCCAGCAGGGGACTCAGGACGGACTATGGCTACACCTTC	CASRGLRTDYGYTF
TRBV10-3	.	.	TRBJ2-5	TGTGCCACTCAGGCACAGGCCCATCAAGAGACCCAGTACTTC	CATQAQAHQETQYF
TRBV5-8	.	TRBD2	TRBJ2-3	TGTGCCAGCAGGCCGTGGGGGGGTAGCACAGATACGCAGTATTTT	CASRPWGGSTDTQYF
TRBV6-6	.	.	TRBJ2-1	TGTGCCAGCAGTTACGAGTATGAACTTGAGCAGTTCTTC	CASSYEYELEQFF
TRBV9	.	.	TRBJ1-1	TGTGCCAGCAGCGGTCAGGTGAACACTGAAGCTTTCTTT	CASSGQVNTEAFF
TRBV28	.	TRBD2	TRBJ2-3	TGTGCCAGCAGTAGACTAGCGGGAGTGGGCACAGATACGCAGTATTTT	CASSRLAGVGTDTQYF
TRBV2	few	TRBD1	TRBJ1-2	TGTGCCAGCAGTTCGGACAGGGACCCTGCGTATGGCTACACCTTC	CASSSDRDPAYGYTF
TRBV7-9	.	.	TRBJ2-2	TGTGCCAGCAGCTTAGGAGGTCGCGGGGAGCTGTTTTTT	CASSLGGRGELFF
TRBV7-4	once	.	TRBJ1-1	TGTGCCAGCAGCGTTGTTTGGGTTTCAGGGAACACTGAAGCTTTCTTT	CASSVVWVSGNTEAFF
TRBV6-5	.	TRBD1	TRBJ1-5	TGTGCCAGCAGGGCCTGGGACAGCGAAGGTCAGCCCCAGCATTTT	CASRAWDSEGQPQHF
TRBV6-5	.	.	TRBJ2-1	TGTGCCAGCACCCCCTCGGTAAACCAGTTCTTC	CASTPSVNQFF
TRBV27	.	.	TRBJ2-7	TGTGCCAGCAGTTTAGGGAGGCGTAGCTCCTACGAGCAGTACTTC	CASSLGRRSSYEQYF
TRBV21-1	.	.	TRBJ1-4	TGTGCCAGCAGCGCCGGAGGTGAAAAACTGTTTTTT	CASSAGGEKLFF
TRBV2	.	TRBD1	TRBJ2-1	TGTGCCAGCAGTGAAAGCCTAGGGACAGGTGTTTACAATGAGCAGTTCTTC	CASSESLGTGVYNEQFF
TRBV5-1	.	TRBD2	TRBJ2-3	TGCGCCAGCAGCAGGGGACTAGCGGGGGACGTCACAGATACGCAGTATTTT	CASSRGLAGDVTDTQYF
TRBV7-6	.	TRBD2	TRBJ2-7	TGTGCCAGCAGCTTAGGTGCTAGCGGGATGGGCGAGCAGTACTTC	CASSLGASGMGEQYF
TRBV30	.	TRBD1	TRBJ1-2	TGTGCCTGGAGTCCCTCGGACAGGGGGTATGGCTACACCTTC	CAWSPSDRGYGYTF
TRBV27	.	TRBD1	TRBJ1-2	TGTGCCAGCAGATTACACCGGGACAGCTATGGCTACACCTTC	CASRLHRDSYGYTF
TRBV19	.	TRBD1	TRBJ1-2	TGTGCCAGTATCGCCCGGGACAGAGTTGGCTACACCTTC	CASIARDRVGYTF